This T cell receptor beta chain was sequenced during a study of T-cell reconstitution after alpha-beta-depleted transplantation in children. Study results and limitations: Newly generated T cells supplied most T-cell counts and diversity one year post-transplant.

CDR3 length: 12 amino acids. CDR1 and CDR2 from the germline V gene are SNHLY and FYNNEI. The germline V and J ends were trimmed by 6 bases and 4 bases, with 7 bases remaining between them. Turning to this clonotype: The antigen is not known.

A library of TCRbeta sequences, prepared with unique molecular identifiers, was generated. TCRdb re-derived calls from the PCR reads in MiXCR, one entry per CDR3 protein. The sample holds about 350,000 distinct CDR3 sequences, 16% seen once. Sequenced material: PBMCs, mostly from graft donor cells, taken 360 days after TCRalphabeta/CD19-depleted stem cell transplant. The V call is TRBV2, the J call TRBJ1-3; no clear D. The TCR was taken from a male patient aged 2-15 years who had a stem cell transplant for acute lymphoblastic leukemia, so the T cells may come from the graft donor. CDR3 nucleotide sequence: TGTGCCAGCAGGGGAGGCGGAAACACCATATATTTT. Protein: CASRGGGNTIYF.